The 22 T cell receptor beta chains reported below all come from one sample, sequenced in a study of blood T cell repertoires in COVID-19. Libraries were prepared by immunoSEQ multiplex PCR; TCRdb keeps only in-frame clonotypes and omits some of them. Here the sample spans 25,000 to 30,000 clones, 76% being singletons. Sample: peripheral blood. These receptors all stem from a man in his 70s with acute or convalescent COVID-19.

The V and J genes are TRBV10-3 and TRBJ2-1, with a tentative D call TRBD2 (6 bases). Germline V gives CDR1 ENHRY, CDR2 SYGVKD. The CDR3 totals 15 residues. V was clipped by 2 bases and J by 3 bases, with 11 bases between them. The CDR3 spells CAISERPAGYNEQFF. The CDR3 DNA follows: TGTGCCATCAGTGAGAGGCCAGCGGGCTACAATGAGCAGTTCTTC.

The chain is built from TRBV27 and TRBJ1-2; TRBD1 matches at 7 bases. The germline gives CDR1 MNHEY, CDR2 SMNVEV (reference sequence). V lost 6 bases to trimming and J lost 6 bases; unmatched junction nucleotides: 13. The CDR3 spans 15 residues. CDR3 DNA: TGTGCCAGCAGAGATATGCGAAGGGGGCGAAATGGCTACACCTTC. Protein: CASRDMRRGRNGYTF.

The DNA of the CDR3 is TGTGCCAGCAGCTTTTCGGCAGGTACGACAACCAGGACCCAGTACTTC. Translating gives CASSFSAGTTTRTQYF. V usage is TRBV7-6 and J usage is TRBJ2-5; D unresolved. Trimming left V 3 bases short and J 7 bases short, with 21 bases between. The length of the CDR3 is 16 residues. Germline assignment: CDR1 SGHVS and CDR2 FNYEAQ.

CDR3 residues: CASAGTSGTYEQYF. CDR3 in DNA: TGTGCCAGTGCCGGGACTAGCGGTACCTACGAGCAGTACTTC. V and J are TRBV19 and TRBJ2-7; TRBD2 agrees at 11 bases. The germline V gene has CDR1 LNHDA and CDR2 SQIVND (reference sequence). The V gene end was trimmed by 8 bases and the J gene end by 2 bases; junction bases not matched to a gene: 5. The CDR3 totals 14 residues.

The CDR3 sequence: CAISESKEARYEQYF. CDR3 nucleotides: TGTGCCATCAGTGAGTCGAAGGAGGCCCGTTACGAGCAGTACTTC. The rearrangement uses TRBV10-3 and TRBJ2-7; weak D call: TRBD2 (5 bases). The V and J ends lost 0 bases and 4 bases respectively, with 13 bases between them. Germline V gene lookup returns CDR1 ENHRY and CDR2 SYGVKD. This CDR3 has 15 residues.

The chain combines TRBV19 with TRBJ1-2; tentative D call: TRBD1 (6 bases). CDR3 length: 14 amino acids. Germline values: CDR1 LNHDA, CDR2 SQIVND (reference sequence). V dropped 7 bases and J dropped 6 bases, with 18 bases sitting between them. CDR3 amino acids: CASMRGGPLHGYTF. The CDR3 bases are TGTGCCAGTATGCGGGGGGGCCCCCTCCATGGCTACACCTTC.

CDR3 sequence (DNA): TGTGCCAGCAGCGTAGAGACTAGCGGGACCACAGATACGCAGTATTTT. Encoded protein: CASSVETSGTTDTQYF. The chain combines TRBV9 with TRBJ2-3, with 11 bases aligning to TRBD2. Germline lookup yields CDR1 SGDLS and CDR2 YYNGEE. V shed 0 bases, J shed 2 bases, and the junction held 2 bases outside the gene matches. The CDR3 length is 16 residues.

J is TRBJ2-1 and V is TRBV28; tentative D call: TRBD2 (6 bases). In germline, CDR1 is MDHEN, CDR2 SYDVKM. V was trimmed by 5 bases and J by 5 bases, leaving 16 bases between them. This CDR3 is built from 15 residues. The CDR3: CASSAYGSQNNEQFF. CDR3 DNA sequence: TGTGCCAGCAGTGCATACGGGAGTCAAAACAATGAGCAGTTCTTC.

This clone was recorded only once. The V and J genes are TRBV5-1 and TRBJ2-7; TRBD2 agrees at 11 bases. The CDR3 length is 16 residues. Germline V gives CDR1 SGHRS, CDR2 YFSETQ. V was pared by 2 bases and J by 0 bases, with 4 bases of the junction left unmatched. The CDR3 protein is CASSLGTSGSSYEQYF. The CDR3 coding sequence is TGCGCCAGCAGCTTAGGGACTAGCGGAAGCTCCTACGAGCAGTACTTC.

The gene calls are TRBV29-1 and TRBJ2-3; the match to TRBD1 covers 10 bases. CDR1 SQVTM and CDR2 ANQGSEA come from the germline V gene. The J segment lost 6 bases and the V segment lost 6 bases, leaving 12 bases of the junction unmatched. This CDR3 spans 15 amino acids. The CDR3 DNA is TGCAGCGTCGAGAGGACAGGGGGTGTACTGGATACGCAGTATTTT. Protein product: CSVERTGGVLDTQYF.

The chain couples TRBV2 to TRBJ1-4, with TRBD1 matching 8 bases. V shed 6 bases and J 8 bases; nucleotides not matched to a gene: 5. Per germline, CDR1 SNHLY and CDR2 FYNNEI. This CDR3 spans 13 amino acids. The CDR3: CASSETGGEKLFF. The CDR3 region has the DNA TGTGCCAGCAGCGAAACAGGGGGAGAAAAACTGTTTTTT. Filled out from reference TRBV2 and TRBJ1-4, the complete variable domain reads EPEVTQTPSHQVTQMGQEVILRCVPISNHLYFYWYRQILGQKVEFLVSFYNNEISEKSEIFDDQFSVERPDGSNFTLKIRSTKLEDSAMYFCASSETGGEKLFFGSGTQLSVL.

The CDR3, as DNA: TGTGCCATCAGTTGGTCTAGCGGGGTGATAGAGTTCTTC. Its translation is CAISWSSGVIEFF. V gene TRBV10-3 combines with J gene TRBJ2-1; TRBD2 agrees at 9 bases. The germline V gene has CDR1 ENHRY and CDR2 SYGVKD. With 5 bases clipped from V and 14 bases from J, the junction kept 10 bases outside the gene matches. The CDR3 is made up of 13 amino acids.

This clone qualifies as medium-sized. V and J are TRBV3-1 (or the pseudogene TRBV3-2) and TRBJ2-2; D is uncertain. V gave up 3 bases and J gave up 4 bases, with 9 bases separating them. Germline CDR1 LGHDT, CDR2 YNNKEL (reference sequence). CDR3 length: 14 residues. The CDR3 DNA sequence: TGTGCCAGCAGCCAGAGTGCCCGCACCGGGGAGCTGTTTTTT. The encoded protein is CASSQSARTGELFF.

The genes are TRBV7-2 and TRBJ2-7, with TRBD1 identical over 8 bases. CDR1 SGHTA and CDR2 FQGNSA come from the germline V gene. The CDR3 is 17 amino acids. V was clipped by 2 bases and J by 4 bases; unmatched bases: 13. The CDR3 sequence: CASSLISWGQEMYEQYF. The CDR3 region has the DNA TGTGCCAGCAGCTTAATATCATGGGGACAGGAAATGTACGAGCAGTACTTC. The whole variable domain, remainder taken from reference TRBV7-2 and TRBJ2-7, is GAGVSQSPSNKVTEKGKDVELRCDPISGHTALYWYRQSLGQGLEFLIYFQGNSAPDKSGLPSDRFSAERTGGSVSTLTIQRTQQEDSAVYLCASSLISWGQEMYEQYFGPGTRLTVT.

The chain carries TRBV18 and TRBJ2-1; 13 bases are a match to TRBD2. This CDR3 comprises 18 residues. CDR1 is KGHSH and CDR2 is LQKENI in the germline V gene. Trimming took 2 bases from V and 7 from J; bases not matched to a gene: 11. CDR3 region: CASSPNSLGLAGDNEQFF. The CDR3 region has the DNA TGTGCCAGCTCACCAAACTCACTCGGACTAGCGGGGGATAATGAGCAGTTCTTC.

The chain couples TRBV21-1 to TRBJ1-3; TRBD1, the D gene given by the table, was not confirmed from the DNA. TRBV21-1 is recorded as a pseudogene. The CDR3 spans 18 residues. The CDR3 sequence: CASSKGVRENPSGNTIYF. The DNA for the CDR3 is TGTGCCAGCAGCAAAGGAGTCAGGGAAAATCCGTCTGGAAACACCATATATTTT.

The V and J genes are TRBV11-2 and TRBJ2-6, with 8 positions matching TRBD1. The V gene's germline CDR1 is SGHAT and CDR2 FQNNGV. CDR3 length: 16 residues. J lost 2 bases, V lost 6 bases, and 6 bases had no gene match. The CDR3 here is CASSQQQGAGANVLTF. For the CDR3, the DNA is TGTGCCAGCAGTCAACAACAGGGGGCTGGGGCCAACGTCCTGACTTTC. Complete variable domain (other parts from reference TRBV11-2 and TRBJ2-6): EAGVAQSPRYKIIEKRQSVAFWCNPISGHATLYWYQQILGQGPKLLIQFQNNGVVDDSQLPKDRFSAERLKGVDSTLKIQPAKLEDSAVYLCASSQQQGAGANVLTFGAGSRLTVL.

CDR3 protein: CSASGTASESSQYF. The CDR3 region has the DNA TGCAGTGCTAGTGGAACAGCCTCCGAATCGTCCCAGTACTTC. This chain joins TRBV20-1 and TRBJ2-5; D not certain. Trimming took off 3 bases at V and 9 bases at J, with 20 bases between the two ends. Germline values: CDR1 DFQATT, CDR2 SNEGSKA (reference sequence). This CDR3 comprises 14 residues.

The chain combines TRBV3-1 (or the pseudogene TRBV3-2) with TRBJ2-1; D may be TRBD2 (6 bases). The germline gives CDR1 LGHDT, CDR2 YNNKEL (reference sequence). The V gene lost 1 base and the J gene lost 10 bases, with 14 bases spanning the gap. The CDR3 has 14 residues. The CDR3 is CASSQGLALGEQFF. As DNA, the CDR3 is TGTGCCAGCAGCCAAGGCCTAGCGCTTGGGGAGCAGTTCTTC.

This sequence joins TRBV4-3 and TRBJ2-3; D perhaps matches TRBD2 (5 bases). The V gene's germline CDR1 is LGHNA and CDR2 YSLEER. CDR3 size: 15 residues. Deletions cut 0 bases from V and 4 bases from J, with 11 bases between. As DNA, the CDR3 is TGCGCCAGCAGCCAAGAGGGAGAGGTGTCAGATACGCAGTATTTT. It translates to CASSQEGEVSDTQYF.

This clone has just a few counts. J is TRBJ1-2 and V is TRBV19; the D is unclear. V lost 9 bases, J lost 3 bases, and 11 bases lay in between. This CDR3 is built from 12 residues. Germline CDR1 is LNHDA and CDR2 is SQIVND (reference sequence). The chain's CDR3 is CASSKIDYGYTF. CDR3 nucleotides: TGTGCCAGCTCAAAAATAGACTATGGCTACACCTTC.

The sample holds one count of this clone. CDR3 region: CSASSGETQYF. The CDR3 coding sequence is TGCAGTGCTAGCTCGGGGGAGACCCAGTACTTC. V is TRBV20-1 and J is TRBJ2-5, with D possibly TRBD2 on 5 matching bases. V dropped 3 bases and J dropped 5 bases, with 7 bases sitting between them. Germline CDR1 reads DFQATT; CDR2 reads SNEGSKA (reference sequence). This CDR3 comprises 11 residues.